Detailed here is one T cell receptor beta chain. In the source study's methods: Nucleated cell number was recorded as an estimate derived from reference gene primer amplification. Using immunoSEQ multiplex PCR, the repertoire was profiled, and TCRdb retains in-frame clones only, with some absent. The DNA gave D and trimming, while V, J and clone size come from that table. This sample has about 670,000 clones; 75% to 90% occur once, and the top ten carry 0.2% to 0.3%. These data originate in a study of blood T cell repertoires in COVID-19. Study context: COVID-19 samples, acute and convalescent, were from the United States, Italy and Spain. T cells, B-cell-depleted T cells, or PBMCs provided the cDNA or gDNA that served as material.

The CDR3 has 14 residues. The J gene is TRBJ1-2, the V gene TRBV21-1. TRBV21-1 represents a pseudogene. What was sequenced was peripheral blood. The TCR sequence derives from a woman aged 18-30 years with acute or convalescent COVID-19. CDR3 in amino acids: CARYRFGGYYGYTF. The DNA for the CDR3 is TGTGCCAGGTACCGGTTCGGGGGGTACTATGGCTACACCTTC.